The source of this T cell receptor (beta chain) is a study of TIL therapy for anti-PD-1-resistant metastatic lung cancer. On this clone itself: Its antigen is as yet unknown.

The CDR3 sequence is 15 residues long. V gave up 4 bases and J gave up 0 bases, with 10 bases separating them. CDR1 and CDR2 (germline): MNHNY, SVGAGI (reference sequence). This was the immunoSEQ v3 assay. TCRdb's copy holds only in-frame clones and misses some; the assay was immunoSEQ multiplex PCR. The sample lists 10,000 or so clones, around 80% occurring once. Findings of the study overall: This highly selected cohort may not generalize to typical lung cancer patients.

Time point specified: pre-treatment sample, taken before nivolumab and TIL therapy. Stage 4 NSCLC adults joined between late 2017 and January 2020. This TCR was sampled from a person between 30 and 79 years old with non-small cell lung cancer. Sequences were derived from blood, sampled at baseline. The gene calls are TRBV6-6 and TRBJ2-4, with a weak D call TRBD1 (5 bases). CDR3 sequence reads: CASSSWGLAKNIQYF. CDR3 DNA sequence: TGTGCCAGCAGTTCCTGGGGCCTAGCCAAAAACATTCAGTACTTC.